This paragraph covers one T cell receptor beta chain sequence. The CDR3 length is 15 residues. J gave up 8 bases and V 5 bases, and 5 bases lay outside the gene matches. The germline V gene has CDR1 ENHRY and CDR2 SYGVKD. Original analysis: The authors estimated nucleated cell counts from reference gene primer amplification. Measured with immunoSEQ multiplex PCR; TCRdb has only the in-frame clones, and not every one. That table supplies the V and J calls and clone size; D and trimming were determined from the DNA. Found here are some 150,000 clones, around 84% of them singletons; the top ten hold about 0.95%. These data originate in a study of blood T cell repertoires in COVID-19. At the level of the study: COVID-19 samples from acute and convalescent phases originated in the United States, Italy and Spain.

This sequence originates from a man aged 35 to 55 with acute or convalescent COVID-19. V is TRBV10-3 and J is TRBJ2-1; 14 nucleotides agree with TRBD2. Sequencing was carried out using peripheral blood. DNA for the CDR3: TGTGCCATCAGTACCGGGACTAGCGGGGGAGATGAGCAGTTCTTC. This sequence encodes CAISTGTSGGDEQFF.